The 9 T cell receptor beta chains below all came from one sample that was sequenced in a study of CD8 T cells in ankylosing spondylitis. Points from the study as a whole: A TCR beta motif of eight highly homologous variants appeared characteristic of ankylosing spondylitis blood.

What these receptors recognize is not known. TCRdb processed the 5' RACE reads anew with MiXCR; each CDR3 protein has one entry. The data hold about 440,000 distinct CDR3 sequences, with about a sixth observed a single time. The specimen was blood, either unsorted or a sorted T cell fraction (not recorded which). The receptors come from a male donor with ankylosing spondylitis.

V gene TRBV5-1 combines with J gene TRBJ2-2, with a possible D match to TRBD2 (5 bases). Germline CDR1 SGHRS, CDR2 YFSETQ. V was cut by 7 bases and J by 6 bases, with 22 bases left in between. This CDR3 is 16 amino acids long. The CDR3 coding sequence is TGCGCCAGCGGGATCTGGCCCACTGGACTCCCCGGGGAGCTGTTTTTT. It translates to CASGIWPTGLPGELFF.

There are a few counts of this clonotype. The V and J genes are TRBV7-2 and TRBJ1-4; TRBD1 is a possible D gene (5 bases). CDR3 length: 14 amino acids. Trimming took off 6 bases at V and 4 bases at J, with 12 bases between the two ends. CDR1 is SGHTA, CDR2 FQGNSA, per germline. The CDR3 DNA reads TGTGCCAGCAGTTCCGGGACCCATAATGAAAAACTGTTTTTT. Amino acids: CASSSGTHNEKLFF.

This chain uses TRBV7-6 with TRBJ2-3; D remains unclear. The CDR3 is 14 residues long. V lost 0 bases and J lost 6, with 10 bases in between. Per germline, CDR1 SGHVS and CDR2 FNYEAQ. This CDR3 reads CASSLAPEKDTQYF. Written as DNA, the CDR3 is TGTGCCAGCAGCTTAGCGCCGGAGAAGGATACGCAGTATTTT.

This rearrangement joins TRBV27 to TRBJ1-1, with 8 bases identical to TRBD1. V lost 6 bases and J lost 1; bases outside the gene matches: 10. The CDR3 has 16 amino acids. Looked up from germline, CDR1 is MNHEY and CDR2 is SMNVEV (reference sequence). The CDR3 spells CASSSTTDRANTEAFF. In DNA form, the CDR3 reads TGTGCCAGCAGCTCGACTACGGACAGGGCGAACACTGAAGCTTTCTTT.

The chain uses TRBV6-1 and TRBJ2-1, with D unclear. Germline CDR1 MNHNS, CDR2 SASEGT. The V end lost 6 bases, the J end lost 10 bases, and 16 bases lay between the germline ends. There are 13 residues in the CDR3. The CDR3 protein is CASSRAERREQFF. The CDR3 DNA reads as TGTGCCAGCAGCCGGGCAGAGAGACGGGAGCAGTTCTTC.

The chain combines TRBV5-5 with TRBJ2-1, with no clear D. Trimming left V 2 bases short and J 0 bases short, with 9 bases between. CDR1 SGHKS and CDR2 YYEKEE come from the germline V gene (reference sequence). The CDR3 covers 15 residues. The CDR3: CASSLKDDSYNEQFF. The CDR3 bases are TGTGCCAGCAGCTTAAAGGATGACTCCTACAATGAGCAGTTCTTC.

The chain uses TRBV20-1 and TRBJ2-5; 8 positions agree with TRBD2. CDR3 size: 14 residues. CDR1 and CDR2 (germline): DFQATT, SNEGSKA (reference sequence). J was trimmed by 4 bases and V by 4 bases; bases with no gene match: 8. DNA of the CDR3: TGCAGTGCTATTCAGCGGGAGAGAGGAGAGACCCAGTACTTC. This encodes CSAIQRERGETQYF.

This clonotype was counted between two and nine times. The J gene is TRBJ1-3, the V gene TRBV5-6; no reliable D call. V lost 0 bases to trimming and J lost 0 bases, with 13 bases between them. This CDR3 has 17 residues. Germline V gene data show CDR1 as SGHDT and CDR2 as YYEEEE. The CDR3 reads CASSLAGQKSSGNTIYF. The CDR3 coding sequence is TGTGCCAGCAGCTTGGCCGGTCAGAAGAGCTCTGGAAACACCATATATTTT.

The chain carries TRBV20-1 and TRBJ2-7, with D perhaps matching TRBD2 (6 bases). The CDR3 has 14 residues. V gave up 0 bases and J gave up 5 bases, with 14 bases separating them. Germline V gene sequence: CDR1 DFQATT, CDR2 SNEGSKA (reference sequence). CDR3 protein: CSARDGRRIDEQYF. CDR3 sequence (DNA): TGCAGTGCTAGAGATGGGAGGAGGATCGACGAGCAGTACTTC.